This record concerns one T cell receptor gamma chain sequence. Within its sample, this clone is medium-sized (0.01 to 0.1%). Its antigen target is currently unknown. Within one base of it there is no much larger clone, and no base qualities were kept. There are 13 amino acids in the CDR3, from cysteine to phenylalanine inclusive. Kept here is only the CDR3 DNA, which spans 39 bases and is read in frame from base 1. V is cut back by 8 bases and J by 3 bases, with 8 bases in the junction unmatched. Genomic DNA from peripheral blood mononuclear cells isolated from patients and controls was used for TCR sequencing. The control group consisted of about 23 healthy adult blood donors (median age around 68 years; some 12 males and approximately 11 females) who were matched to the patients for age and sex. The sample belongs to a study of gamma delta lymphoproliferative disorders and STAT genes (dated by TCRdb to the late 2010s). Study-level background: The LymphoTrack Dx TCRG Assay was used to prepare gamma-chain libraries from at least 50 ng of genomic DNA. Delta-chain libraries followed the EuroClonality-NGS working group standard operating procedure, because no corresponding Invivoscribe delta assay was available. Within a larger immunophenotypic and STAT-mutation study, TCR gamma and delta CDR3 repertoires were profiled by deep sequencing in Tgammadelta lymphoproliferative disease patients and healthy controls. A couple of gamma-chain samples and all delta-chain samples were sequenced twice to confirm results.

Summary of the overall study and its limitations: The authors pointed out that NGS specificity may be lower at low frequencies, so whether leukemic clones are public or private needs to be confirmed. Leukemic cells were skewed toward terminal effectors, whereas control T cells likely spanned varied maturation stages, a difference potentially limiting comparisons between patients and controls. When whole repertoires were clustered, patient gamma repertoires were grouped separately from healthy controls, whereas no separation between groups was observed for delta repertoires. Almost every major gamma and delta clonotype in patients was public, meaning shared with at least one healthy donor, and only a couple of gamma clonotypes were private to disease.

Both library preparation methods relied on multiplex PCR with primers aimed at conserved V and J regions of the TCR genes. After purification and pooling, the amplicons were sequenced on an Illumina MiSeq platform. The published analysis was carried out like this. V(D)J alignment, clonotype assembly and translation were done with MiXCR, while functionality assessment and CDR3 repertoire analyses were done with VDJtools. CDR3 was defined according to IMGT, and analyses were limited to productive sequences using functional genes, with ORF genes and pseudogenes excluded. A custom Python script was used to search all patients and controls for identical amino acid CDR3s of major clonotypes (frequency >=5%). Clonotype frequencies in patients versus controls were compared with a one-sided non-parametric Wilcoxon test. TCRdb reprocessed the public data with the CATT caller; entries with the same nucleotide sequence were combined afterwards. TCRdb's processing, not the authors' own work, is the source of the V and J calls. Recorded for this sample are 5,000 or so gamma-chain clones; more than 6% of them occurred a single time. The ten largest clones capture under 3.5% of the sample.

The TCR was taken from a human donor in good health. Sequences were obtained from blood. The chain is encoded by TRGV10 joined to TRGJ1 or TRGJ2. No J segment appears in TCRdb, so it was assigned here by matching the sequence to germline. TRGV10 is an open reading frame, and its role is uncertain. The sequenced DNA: TGTGCTGCGTGGGATTTCCTTTATTATAAGAAACTCTTT. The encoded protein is CAAWDFLYYKKLF.